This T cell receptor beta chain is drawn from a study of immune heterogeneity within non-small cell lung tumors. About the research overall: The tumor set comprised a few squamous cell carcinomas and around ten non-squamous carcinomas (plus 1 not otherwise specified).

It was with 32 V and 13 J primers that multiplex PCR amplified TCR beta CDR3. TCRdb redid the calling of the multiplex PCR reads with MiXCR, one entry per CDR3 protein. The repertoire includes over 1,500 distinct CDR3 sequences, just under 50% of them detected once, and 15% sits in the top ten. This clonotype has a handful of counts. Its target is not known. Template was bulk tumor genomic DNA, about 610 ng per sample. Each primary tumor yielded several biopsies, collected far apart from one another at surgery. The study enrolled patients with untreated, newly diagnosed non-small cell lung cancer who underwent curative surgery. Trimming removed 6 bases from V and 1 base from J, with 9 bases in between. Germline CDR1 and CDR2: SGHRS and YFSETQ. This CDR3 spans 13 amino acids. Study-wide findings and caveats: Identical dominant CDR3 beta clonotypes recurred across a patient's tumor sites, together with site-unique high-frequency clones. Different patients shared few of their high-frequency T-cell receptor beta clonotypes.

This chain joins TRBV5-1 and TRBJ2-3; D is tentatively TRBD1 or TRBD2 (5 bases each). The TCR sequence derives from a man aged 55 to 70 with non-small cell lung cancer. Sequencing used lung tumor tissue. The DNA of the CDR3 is TGCGCCAGCATGGGGGTCGGCACAGATACGCAGTATTTT. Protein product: CASMGVGTDTQYF.